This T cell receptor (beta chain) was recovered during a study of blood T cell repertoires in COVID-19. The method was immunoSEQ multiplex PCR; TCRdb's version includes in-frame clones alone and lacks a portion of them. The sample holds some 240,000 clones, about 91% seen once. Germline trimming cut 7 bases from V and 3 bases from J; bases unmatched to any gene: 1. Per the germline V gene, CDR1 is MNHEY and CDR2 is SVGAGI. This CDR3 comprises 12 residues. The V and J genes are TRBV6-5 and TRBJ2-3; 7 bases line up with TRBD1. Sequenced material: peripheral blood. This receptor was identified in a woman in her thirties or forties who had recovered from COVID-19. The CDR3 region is CASNRGTDTQYF. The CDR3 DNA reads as TGTGCCAGCAACAGGGGTACAGATACGCAGTATTTT.